The sequence of this T cell receptor beta chain was determined in a study of cytomegalovirus exposure and HLA in healthy donors. Across the study: Findings of an earlier analysis included some 110 million unique TCR beta sequences from around 180 million T cells. Study-wide results and limits: What TCR beta sequences reportedly achieved was accurate prediction of HLA-A and HLA-B alleles in most subjects. In vitro checks showed that a few CMV-associated chains really do target CMV antigens. Relative to the approximately 670-donor mean, N-insertions were reportedly fewer in an Asian-associated ancestry cluster in a later analysis.

Germline V gene lookup returns CDR1 ENHRY and CDR2 SYGVKD. The CDR3 sequence is 15 residues long. Trimming pared 2 bases from V and 3 bases from J, leaving 14 bases between. To note about this clone: Its specificity is unknown.

The study ran its PCR with 60 Vbeta and 13 Jbeta primers. The protocol was immunoSEQ multiplex PCR, while the TCRdb copy is restricted to in-frame clones and leaves out a portion. The sample contains under 120,000 clones, around 80% of which appear only once. The sequence was collected from a woman aged 40 to 49 in good health and CMV-seronegative. The specimen sequenced was PBMCs. The chain uses TRBV10-3 and TRBJ2-7; TRBD1 might be the D (5 bases). CDR3 DNA sequence: TGTGCCATCAGTGAGGGGCAGGGATACGACTACGAGCAGTACTTC. Translation: CAISEGQGYDYEQYF.